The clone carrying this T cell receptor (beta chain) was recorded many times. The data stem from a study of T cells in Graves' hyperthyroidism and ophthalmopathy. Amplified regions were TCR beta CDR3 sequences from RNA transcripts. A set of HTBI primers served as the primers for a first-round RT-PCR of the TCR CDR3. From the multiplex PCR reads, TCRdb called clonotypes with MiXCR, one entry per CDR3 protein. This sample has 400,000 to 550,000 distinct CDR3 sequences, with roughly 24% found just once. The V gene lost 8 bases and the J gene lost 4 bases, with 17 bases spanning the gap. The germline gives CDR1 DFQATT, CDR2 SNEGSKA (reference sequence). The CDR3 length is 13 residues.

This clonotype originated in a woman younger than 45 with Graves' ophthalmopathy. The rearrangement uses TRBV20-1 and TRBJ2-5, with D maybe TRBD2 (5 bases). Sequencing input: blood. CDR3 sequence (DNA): TGCAGTACAAAAGCGGTAGCCCGAGAGACCCAGTACTTC. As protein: CSTKAVARETQYF.